A selection of T cell receptor beta chains follows, all from one sample in a study of T cell responses to AZD1222 COVID-19 vaccine. Method: immunoSEQ multiplex PCR; TCRdb's copy keeps in-frame clones and lacks some. In the table there are 75,000 to 95,000 clones, 85% of which are singletons. This material consisted of peripheral blood, taken 28 days after the second AZD1222 dose. The receptor set was obtained from an adult who received the AZD1222 COVID-19 vaccine. CDR3s include the opening cysteine and the closing phenylalanine or tryptophan. The D gene is left open where the match is weak. Not every row has a clone size; where given, it reads once, few, many or a size class.

CDR3,DNA,D,J,V,size
CASAYGRAGNNEQFF,TGTGCTAGTGCCTACGGCAGGGCCGGTAACAATGAGCAGTTCTTC,-,TRBJ2-1,TRBV12-5,-
CAWNPGMVNTEAFF,TGTGCCTGGAATCCGGGGATGGTGAACACTGAAGCTTTCTTT,-,TRBJ1-1,TRBV30,-
CASNSFWTGRNEKLFF,TGTGCCAGCAACTCCTTCTGGACAGGACGGAATGAAAAACTGTTTTTT,TRBD1,TRBJ1-4,TRBV7-9,-
CASSQESGSASEQFF,TGCGCCAGCAGCCAAGAGTCAGGTTCCGCGTCAGAGCAGTTCTTC,-,TRBJ2-1,TRBV4-3,-
CASSFAGRYGELFF,TGTGCCAGCAGCTTTGCAGGGAGGTACGGGGAGCTGTTTTTT,-,TRBJ2-2,TRBV7-2,-
CASSSQGRGEKLFF,TGTGCCAGCAGCTCGCAGGGAAGGGGAGAAAAACTGTTTTTT,-,TRBJ1-4,TRBV7-9,-
CASTMGFGTDNTGELFF,TGCGCCAGCACCATGGGCTTTGGTACAGATAACACCGGGGAGCTGTTTTTT,-,TRBJ2-2,TRBV10-1,-
CASTSQAGSTGELFF,TGTGCCAGCACCTCCCAGGCGGGGAGCACCGGGGAGCTGTTTTTT,-,TRBJ2-2,TRBV7-2,-
CASTRTGGKHEQYF,TGCGCCAGCACCAGGACAGGGGGCAAGCACGAGCAGTACTTC,TRBD1,TRBJ2-7,TRBV5-1,-
CASSIEGQATYEQYF,TGTGCCAGCAGTATCGAGGGGCAGGCAACCTACGAGCAGTACTTC,-,TRBJ2-7,TRBV11-1,-
CASSWVRLPLHF,TGTGCCAGCAGTTGGGTCCGCCTACCCCTCCACTTT,-,TRBJ1-6,TRBV12-3/TRBV12-4,-
CASSPSGGGGYTF,TGCGCCAGCAGCCCTAGCGGGGGTGGTGGCTACACCTTC,-,TRBJ1-2,TRBV5-1,once
CSTGSSYEQYF,TGTAGTACGGGCAGTTCCTACGAGCAGTACTTC,-,TRBJ2-7,TRBV7-9,few
CASSLRDRGGEQYF,TGTGCCAGCAGTTTACGGGACAGGGGCGGCGAGCAGTACTTC,TRBD1,TRBJ2-7,TRBV28,-
CASSLSPGYGYEQYF,TGTGCCAGCAGCTTAAGTCCAGGGTATGGCTACGAGCAGTACTTC,-,TRBJ2-7,TRBV7-3,-
CSVAFVEQFF,TGCAGCGTGGCGTTTGTGGAGCAGTTCTTC,-,TRBJ2-1,TRBV29-1,-
CATSDYGTSGEQFF,TGTGCCACCAGTGACTATGGGACTAGCGGTGAGCAGTTCTTC,TRBD2,TRBJ2-1,TRBV24-1,-
CASRLNPTDTQYF,TGTGCCAGCAGACTAAACCCCACAGATACGCAGTATTTT,-,TRBJ2-3,TRBV6-5,-
CASSLMGGNYEQYF,TGTGCCAGCAGCTTAATGGGCGGTAACTACGAGCAGTACTTC,-,TRBJ2-7,TRBV7-3,-
CASSLAEQAKNTIYF,TGTGCCAGCAGTTTAGCAGAACAGGCGAAAAACACCATATATTTT,-,TRBJ1-3,TRBV28,-
CSVEGVEGAGSNEKLFF,TGCAGCGTTGAAGGGGTGGAGGGGGCTGGATCTAATGAAAAACTGTTTTTT,TRBD1,TRBJ1-4,TRBV29-1,-
CASRGTSSGGYEQYF,TGTGCCAGCAGAGGAACTTCTAGCGGGGGCTACGAGCAGTACTTC,TRBD2,TRBJ2-7,TRBV28,-
CASSRVGQPTYEQYF,TGTGCCAGCTCACGAGTCGGACAGCCTACTTACGAGCAGTACTTC,-,TRBJ2-7,TRBV18,few
CASIFSGNQETQYF,TGTGCCAGCATCTTTAGCGGGAACCAAGAGACCCAGTACTTC,TRBD2,TRBJ2-5,TRBV6-5,-
CASSKGTSGRPNEQYF,TGCGCCAGCAGCAAAGGGACTAGCGGGAGGCCCAACGAGCAGTACTTC,TRBD2,TRBJ2-7,TRBV5-1,-
CASSPRRGTSRYEQYF,TGTGCCAGCAGTCCGAGAAGAGGGACTAGCAGGTACGAGCAGTACTTC,TRBD2,TRBJ2-7,TRBV27,-
CATLRGTEAFF,TGTGCCACGCTTCGAGGAACTGAAGCTTTCTTT,-,TRBJ1-1,TRBV6-5,-
CASSLGRNTGELFF,TGTGCCAGCAGCTTAGGACGGAACACCGGGGAGCTGTTTTTT,-,TRBJ2-2,TRBV7-6,-
CASSYGGYEQYF,TGTGCCAGCAGCTACGGGGGCTACGAGCAGTACTTC,-,TRBJ2-7,TRBV3-1/TRBV3-2,-
CASSTKQGAYTYNEQFF,TGTGCCAGCAGCACAAAGCAGGGGGCGTATACCTACAATGAGCAGTTCTTC,TRBD1,TRBJ2-1,TRBV7-9,-
CASSSFSTGSNYGYTF,TGTGCCAGCAGTTCCTTTTCCACAGGGAGTAACTATGGCTACACCTTC,-,TRBJ1-2,TRBV28,-
CASSFSPQSTGASYEQYF,TGCGCCAGCAGCTTCTCGCCCCAATCAACAGGGGCCTCCTACGAGCAGTACTTC,TRBD1,TRBJ2-7,TRBV5-1,-
CASSLNGLGGYTF,TGTGCCAGCAGCTTAAATGGGTTGGGCGGCTACACCTTC,-,TRBJ1-2,TRBV7-6,-
CASKPGTGWPHEQYF,TGTGCCAGCAAGCCGGGGACAGGGTGGCCCCACGAGCAGTACTTC,TRBD1,TRBJ2-7,TRBV2,-
CASRPGQATYEQYF,TGCGCCAGCAGACCTGGACAGGCCACCTACGAGCAGTACTTC,TRBD1,TRBJ2-7,TRBV5-1,-
CASSFRAGDEKLFF,TGTGCCAGCAGCTTCAGGGCCGGGGATGAAAAACTGTTTTTT,-,TRBJ1-4,TRBV2,few
CASSPGTGSYNSPLHF,TGTGCCAGCAGCCCCGGGACAGGGTCCTATAATTCACCCCTCCACTTT,TRBD1,TRBJ1-6,TRBV7-8,-
CASSGRPGGAEQYF,TGCGCCAGCAGCGGGCGGCCCGGGGGCGCCGAGCAGTACTTC,-,TRBJ2-7,TRBV4-1,-
CATATGVSNQPQHF,TGCGCCACAGCCACAGGAGTTAGCAATCAGCCCCAGCATTTT,-,TRBJ1-5,TRBV10-2,-
CASGGSQQFF,TGTGCCAGCGGAGGGTCGCAGCAGTTCTTC,-,TRBJ2-1,TRBV2,-
CASSYSSGTGPNEQFF,TGTGCCAGCAGTTATTCCTCCGGGACAGGACCGAATGAGCAGTTCTTC,TRBD1,TRBJ2-1,TRBV6-5,-
CASSLGARGYGYTF,TGTGCCAGCAGCTTAGGGGCAAGGGGGTATGGCTACACCTTC,-,TRBJ1-2,TRBV7-8,once
CASSTTEESPLHF,TGTGCCAGTAGTACCACAGAGGAGTCACCCCTCCACTTT,-,TRBJ1-6,TRBV19,-
CATSPFDRGQNNEQFF,TGTGCCACCAGTCCTTTCGACAGGGGGCAAAACAATGAGCAGTTCTTC,TRBD1,TRBJ2-1,TRBV24-1,-
CACGGQNNSPLHF,TGTGCCTGTGGGGGGCAGAATAATTCACCCCTCCACTTT,-,TRBJ1-6,TRBV30,-
CSASAGTGGYEQYF,TGCAGTGCTAGTGCAGGGACAGGGGGCTACGAGCAGTACTTC,TRBD1,TRBJ2-7,TRBV20-1,-
CASSLRTSGRGSYNEQFF,TGTGCCAGCAGTTTAAGGACTAGCGGGAGGGGCTCCTACAATGAGCAGTTCTTC,TRBD2,TRBJ2-1,TRBV27,-
CASSLVAVGGGTGETQYF,TGTGCCAGCAGCTTAGTGGCGGTCGGAGGGGGGACGGGGGAGACCCAGTACTTC,-,TRBJ2-5,TRBV7-2,-
CASSIDGGTEAFF,TGTGCCAGTAGTATAGATGGGGGCACTGAAGCTTTCTTT,-,TRBJ1-1,TRBV19,-
CASSTRGQRSLFF,TGTGCCAGCAGCACCCGGGGCCAGCGTTCGCTGTTTTTT,-,TRBJ2-2,TRBV13,-
CASSYQRTGYNSPLHF,TGTGCCAGCAGTTACCAACGGACGGGTTATAATTCACCCCTCCACTTT,-,TRBJ1-6,TRBV6-5,once
CASSRGTSGGAWETQYF,TGTGCCAGCAGCCGCGGGACTAGCGGGGGGGCATGGGAGACCCAGTACTTC,TRBD2,TRBJ2-5,TRBV3-1/TRBV3-2,-
CASSLEGGGDTF,TGTGCCAGCAGCTTAGAAGGCGGAGGTGACACCTTC,-,TRBJ1-2,TRBV7-9,-
CASSGTSGSTDTQYF,TGTGCCAGCAGCGGGACTAGCGGATCTACAGATACGCAGTATTTT,TRBD2,TRBJ2-3,TRBV7-3,-
CASSLDMSSGSAKNIQYF,TGTGCCAGCAGCTTAGATATGTCTAGCGGGAGCGCCAAAAACATTCAGTACTTC,TRBD2,TRBJ2-4,TRBV11-2,-
CASSYNPAGEPEAFF,TGCGCCAGCAGCTACAACCCGGCGGGGGAGCCTGAAGCTTTCTTT,-,TRBJ1-1,TRBV5-1,once
CASSVRSQESEAFF,TGTGCCAGCAGCGTTAGGTCCCAGGAAAGTGAAGCTTTCTTT,-,TRBJ1-1,TRBV9,-
CASSPSTQAYEQYF,TGTGCCAGCAGCCCCTCCACACAGGCCTACGAGCAGTACTTC,-,TRBJ2-7,TRBV7-9,-
CASSLKEKLFF,TGTGCCAGCTCACTTAAGGAAAAACTGTTTTTT,-,TRBJ1-4,TRBV18,-